This T cell receptor beta chain comes out of a study of T cell repertoires in cytomegalovirus infection. Across the whole study: Selected CMV epitopes included recently identified HLA-C-restricted ones as well as well-studied HLA-B-restricted ones. TCR beta signatures that were public indicated CMV infection and matching HLA type.

MiXCR, run by TCRdb on the reads, gives a single entry per CDR3 protein. The sample lists approximately 280,000 distinct CDR3 sequences, about 20% occurring once. Trimming stripped 2 bases from V and 2 bases from J, with 9 bases between. This CDR3 comprises 14 residues. In germline, CDR1 is MGHRA, CDR2 YSYEKL. Worth noting for this clonotype: Antigen specificity is unknown.

The origin of this receptor is a human donor in good health (CMV status not recorded). Some clones in this sample may be carry-over from other donors' samples. The specimen was cultured PBMCs, collected from culture after CMV antigen stimulation. The rearrangement links TRBV4-1 to TRBJ2-5; possible D gene TRBD2, 5 bases. The CDR3 nucleotides read TGCGCCAGCAGCCAACTCGGGGTTCAAGAGACCCAGTACTTC. The encoded protein is CASSQLGVQETQYF.